This T cell receptor (beta chain) was captured in a study of response to subunit inactivated influenza vaccine. Trimming removed 5 bases from V and 7 bases from J, with 27 bases in between. The CDR3 extends over 17 amino acids. Germline CDR1 reads SGHAT; CDR2 reads FQNNGV. General study results and limits: With each seasonal influenza vaccination, the authors suggested, few new T cells are recruited.

This clonotype was seen a handful of times. Its antigen is unidentified. MiXCR, applied by TCRdb to the RT-PCR reads, yields one record per CDR3 protein. This table has 650,000 to 700,000 distinct CDR3 sequences, about a sixth appearing once. This sequence joins TRBV11-2 and TRBJ2-7; D ambiguous. This sequence was found in a man between 45 and 60 years old who received an inactivated influenza vaccine. The specimen comprised PBMCs from blood, sampled roughly 13 days after vaccination. The CDR3 DNA is TGTGCCAGCAGCGACGGCGGCCGAATCGCAAAAGACGCAGAGCAGTACTTC. Translating gives CASSDGGRIAKDAEQYF.